These 5 T cell receptor beta chains were sequenced from one sample in a study of Ad26.COV2.S vaccination and SARS-CoV-2 variants. Treatment specified: 15 to 20 received Ad26.COV2.S at low or high dose, single or two shots; about 5 received placebo; per-sample allocation not given. Sampling took place 63 days after the first vaccine or placebo injection. Sequenced by immunoSEQ multiplex PCR; TCRdb stores in-frame clones only, minus some. The table has around 450,000 clones, around 89% seen once. This specimen consisted of peripheral blood, obtained in a trial of Ad26.COV2.S vaccine versus placebo. The source is a person between 18 and 65 years old who received the Ad26.COV2.S COVID-19 vaccine or a placebo.

The chain links TRBV9 to TRBJ2-7; maybe TRBD2 (6 bases). The germline CDR1 and CDR2 sequences are SGDLS and YYNGEE. The CDR3 runs to 11 residues. CDR3 region: CASSVGGTRAV. In nucleotides, the CDR3 is TGTGCCAGCAGCGTAGGAGGGACTCGCGCGGTC.

The chain carries TRBV19 and TRBJ1-1; 8 bases map to TRBD1. Germline CDR1 is LNHDA and CDR2 is SQIVND (reference sequence). The CDR3 spans 13 residues. V lost 6 bases to trimming and J lost 6 bases; unmatched junction nucleotides: 6. The CDR3 loop reads CASRTGQGPEAFF. Written as DNA, the CDR3 is TGTGCCAGTAGAACTGGACAGGGACCTGAAGCTTTCTTT.

The chain is built from TRBV6-5 and TRBJ2-7, with D possibly called TRBD1 or TRBD2 (6 bases each). This CDR3 is built from 15 residues. V lost 0 bases and J 4 bases, leaving 13 bases between the germline ends. Per the germline V gene, CDR1 is MNHEY and CDR2 is SVGAGI. CDR3 DNA: TGTGCCAGCAGTTACTCGGGGGGCGAGTGGTACGAGCAGTACTTC. It encodes CASSYSGGEWYEQYF.

The chain links TRBV7-3 to TRBJ1-1, with D tentatively TRBD1 (5 bases). The CDR3 has 13 amino acids. Germline values: CDR1 SGHTA, CDR2 FQGTGA. The V and J ends lost 5 bases and 0 bases respectively, with 7 bases between them. CDR3 sequence reads: CASSPDMNTEAFF. DNA of the CDR3: TGTGCCAGCAGCCCGGACATGAACACTGAAGCTTTCTTT.

The chain is built from TRBV7-8 and TRBJ1-2; no clear D. Trimming pared 0 bases from V and 5 bases from J, leaving 13 bases between. The germline V gene encodes CDR1 SGHVS and CDR2 FQNEAQ. CDR3 length: 15 amino acids. CDR3 DNA sequence: TGTGCCAGCAGCTTAGCGGGTCCGGGGATGTATGGCTACACCTTC. Its protein product is CASSLAGPGMYGYTF.